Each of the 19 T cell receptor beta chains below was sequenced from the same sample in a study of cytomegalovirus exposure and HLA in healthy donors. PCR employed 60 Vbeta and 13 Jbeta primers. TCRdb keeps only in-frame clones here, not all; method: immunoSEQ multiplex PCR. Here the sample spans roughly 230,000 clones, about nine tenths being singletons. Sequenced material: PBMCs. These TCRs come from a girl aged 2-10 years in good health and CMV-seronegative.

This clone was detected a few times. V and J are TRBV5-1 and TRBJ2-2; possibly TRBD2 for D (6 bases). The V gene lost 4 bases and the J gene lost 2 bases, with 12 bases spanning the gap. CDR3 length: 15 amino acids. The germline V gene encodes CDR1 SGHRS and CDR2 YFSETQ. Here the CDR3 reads CASSLGTYNTGELFF. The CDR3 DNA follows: TGCGCCAGCAGCCTCGGGACTTATAACACCGGGGAGCTGTTTTTT.

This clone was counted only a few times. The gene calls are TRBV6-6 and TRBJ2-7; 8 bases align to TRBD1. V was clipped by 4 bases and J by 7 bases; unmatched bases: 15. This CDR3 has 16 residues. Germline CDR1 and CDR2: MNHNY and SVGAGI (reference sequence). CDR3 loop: CASSSPPTGGRGEQYF. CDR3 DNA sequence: TGTGCCAGCAGTTCACCTCCAACAGGGGGGAGAGGGGAGCAGTACTTC.

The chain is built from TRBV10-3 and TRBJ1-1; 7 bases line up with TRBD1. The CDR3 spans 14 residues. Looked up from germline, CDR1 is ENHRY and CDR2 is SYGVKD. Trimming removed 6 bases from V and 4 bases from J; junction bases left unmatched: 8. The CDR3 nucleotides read TGTGCCATCAGCCAGGGGGGCGCGGGCACTGAAGCTTTCTTT. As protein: CAISQGGAGTEAFF.

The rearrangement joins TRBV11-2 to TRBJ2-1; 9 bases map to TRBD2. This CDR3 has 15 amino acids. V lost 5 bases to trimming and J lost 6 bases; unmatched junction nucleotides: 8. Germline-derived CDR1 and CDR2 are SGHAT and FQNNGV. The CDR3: CASSIKREEVNEQFF. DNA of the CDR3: TGTGCCAGCAGCATAAAGCGGGAGGAGGTCAATGAGCAGTTCTTC.

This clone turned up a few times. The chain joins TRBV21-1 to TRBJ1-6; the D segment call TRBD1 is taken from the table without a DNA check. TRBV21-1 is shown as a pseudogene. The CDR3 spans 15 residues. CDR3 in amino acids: CASSKCEDRGSPLHF. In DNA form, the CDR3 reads TGTGCCAGCAGCAAATGCGAGGACAGGGGTTCACCCCTCCACTTT.

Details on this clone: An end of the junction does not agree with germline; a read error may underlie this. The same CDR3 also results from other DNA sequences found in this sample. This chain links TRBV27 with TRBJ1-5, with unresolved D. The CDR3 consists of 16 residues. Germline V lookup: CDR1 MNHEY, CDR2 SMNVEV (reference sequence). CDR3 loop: CASSLSPGGGNQPQHF. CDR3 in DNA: TGTGCCAGCAGCTTATCTCCGGGCGGAGGGAATCAGCCCCAGCATTTT.

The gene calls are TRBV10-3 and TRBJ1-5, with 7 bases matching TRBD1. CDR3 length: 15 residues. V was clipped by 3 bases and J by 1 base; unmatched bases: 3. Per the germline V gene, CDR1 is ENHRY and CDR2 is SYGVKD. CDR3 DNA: TGTGCCATCAGTGACGAACAGGGGAGCAATCAGCCCCAGCATTTT. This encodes CAISDEQGSNQPQHF.

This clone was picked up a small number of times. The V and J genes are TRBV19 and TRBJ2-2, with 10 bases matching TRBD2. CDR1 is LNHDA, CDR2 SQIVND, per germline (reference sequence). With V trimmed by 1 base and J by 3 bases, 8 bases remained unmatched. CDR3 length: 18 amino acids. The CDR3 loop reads CASSIGSGRAADTGELFF. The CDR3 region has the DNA TGTGCCAGTAGTATAGGGAGCGGGAGGGCCGCGGACACCGGGGAGCTGTTTTTT.

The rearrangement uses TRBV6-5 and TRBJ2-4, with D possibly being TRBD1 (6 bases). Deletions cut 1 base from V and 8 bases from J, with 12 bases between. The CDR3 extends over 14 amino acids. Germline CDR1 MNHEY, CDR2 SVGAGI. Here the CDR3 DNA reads TGTGCCAGCAGTTACTTGGAGGACAGTTACATTCAGTACTTC. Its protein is CASSYLEDSYIQYF.

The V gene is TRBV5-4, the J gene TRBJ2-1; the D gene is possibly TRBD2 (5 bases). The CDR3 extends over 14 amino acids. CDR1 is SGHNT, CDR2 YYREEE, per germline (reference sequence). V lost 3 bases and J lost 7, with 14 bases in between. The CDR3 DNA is TGTGCCAGCAGCTGGGCGCTAGCTATGAATGAGCAGTTCTTC. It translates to CASSWALAMNEQFF.

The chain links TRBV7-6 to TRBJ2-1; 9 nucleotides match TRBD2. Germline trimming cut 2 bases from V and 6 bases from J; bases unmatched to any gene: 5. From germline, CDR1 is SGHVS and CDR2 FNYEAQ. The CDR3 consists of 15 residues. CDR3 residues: CASSLRREGGNEQFF. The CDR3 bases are TGTGCCAGCAGCTTAAGGCGGGAGGGCGGCAATGAGCAGTTCTTC. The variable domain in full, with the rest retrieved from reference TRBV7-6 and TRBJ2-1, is GAGVSQSPRYKVTKRGQDVALRCDPISGHVSLYWYRQALGQGPEFLTYFNYEAQQDKSGLPNDRFSAERPEGSISTLTIQRTEQRDSAMYRCASSLRREGGNEQFFGPGTRLTVL.

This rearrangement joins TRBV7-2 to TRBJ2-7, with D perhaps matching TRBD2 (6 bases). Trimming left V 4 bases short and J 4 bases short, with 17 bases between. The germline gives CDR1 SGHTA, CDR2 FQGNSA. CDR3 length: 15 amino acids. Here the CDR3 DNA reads TGTGCCAGCAGCTCCCATGGCGGGGACCTTTACGAGCAGTACTTC. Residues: CASSSHGGDLYEQYF.

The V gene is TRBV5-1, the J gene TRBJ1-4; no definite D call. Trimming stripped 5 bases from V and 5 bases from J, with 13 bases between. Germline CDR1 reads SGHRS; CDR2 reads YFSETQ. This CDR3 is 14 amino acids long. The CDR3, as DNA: TGCGCCAGCAGTTCAAACTACTACAATGAAAAACTGTTTTTT. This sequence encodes CASSSNYYNEKLFF.

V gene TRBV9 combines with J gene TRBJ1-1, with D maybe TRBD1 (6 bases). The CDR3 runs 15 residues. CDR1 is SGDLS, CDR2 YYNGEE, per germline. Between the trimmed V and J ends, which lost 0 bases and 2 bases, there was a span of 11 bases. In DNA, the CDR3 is TGTGCCAGCAGCGTAGGGGGGCAGACAAACACTGAAGCTTTCTTT. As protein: CASSVGGQTNTEAFF.

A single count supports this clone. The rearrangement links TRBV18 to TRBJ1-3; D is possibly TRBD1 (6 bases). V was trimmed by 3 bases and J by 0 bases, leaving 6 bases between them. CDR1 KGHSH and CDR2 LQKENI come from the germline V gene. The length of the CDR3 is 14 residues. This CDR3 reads CASSPTGSGNTIYF. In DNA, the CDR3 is TGTGCCAGCTCACCGACAGGCTCTGGAAACACCATATATTTT.

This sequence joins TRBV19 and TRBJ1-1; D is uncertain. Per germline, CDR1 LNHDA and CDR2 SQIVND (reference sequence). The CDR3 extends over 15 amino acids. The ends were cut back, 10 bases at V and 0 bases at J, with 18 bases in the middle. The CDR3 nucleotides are TGTGCCACCCCCGGGTTCTGGAACCTGAACACTGAAGCTTTCTTT. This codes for CATPGFWNLNTEAFF.

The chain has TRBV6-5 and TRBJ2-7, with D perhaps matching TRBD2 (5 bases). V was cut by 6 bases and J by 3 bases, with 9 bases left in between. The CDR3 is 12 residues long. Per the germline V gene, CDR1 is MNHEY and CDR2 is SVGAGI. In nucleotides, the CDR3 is TGTGCCAGCAGCCTGGACTTCTACGAGCAGTACTTC. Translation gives CASSLDFYEQYF.

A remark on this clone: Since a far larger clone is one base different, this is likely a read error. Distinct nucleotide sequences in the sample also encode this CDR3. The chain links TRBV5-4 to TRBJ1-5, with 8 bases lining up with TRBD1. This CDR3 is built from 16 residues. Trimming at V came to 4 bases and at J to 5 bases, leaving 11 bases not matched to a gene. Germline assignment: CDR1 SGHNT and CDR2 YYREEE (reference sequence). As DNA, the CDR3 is TGTGCCAGCAGCCAAGAGGCAGAACAGGGGGATCAGCCCCAGCATTTT. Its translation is CASSQEAEQGDQPQHF.

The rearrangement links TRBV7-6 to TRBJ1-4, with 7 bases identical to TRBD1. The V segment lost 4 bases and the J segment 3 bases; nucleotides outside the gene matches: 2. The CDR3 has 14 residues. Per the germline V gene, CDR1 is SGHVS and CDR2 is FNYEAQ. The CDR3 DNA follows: TGTGCCAGCAGCTGGGGACAGCCTAATGAAAAACTGTTTTTT. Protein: CASSWGQPNEKLFF.